A single sample is the source of the 30 T cell receptor beta chains below, sequenced in a study of T cell responses to AZD1222 COVID-19 vaccine. The assay was immunoSEQ multiplex PCR, and TCRdb's table has in-frame clones only and misses some. The sample consists of 110,000 to 150,000 clones, 85% to 95% of them appearing once. Specimen: peripheral blood, collected on day 0 of AZD1222 vaccination. These TCRs come from an adult in good health.

About this clone: Compared with germline, one end of the junction differs, possibly owing to a read error. The rearrangement links TRBV4-3 to TRBJ2-7; TRBD2 agrees at 8 bases. In germline, CDR1 is LGHNA, CDR2 YSLEER. This CDR3 has 16 amino acids. The CDR3 spells CASSQDRRGGSSEQYF. CDR3 sequence (DNA): TGCGCCAGCAGCCAAGATAGACGGGGGGGTTCCTCCGAGCAGTACTTC.

The chain is built from TRBV6-2 or TRBV6-3 and TRBJ2-1; 9 bases fit TRBD1. V was clipped by 2 bases and J by 3 bases; unmatched bases: 5. Germline lookup yields CDR1 MNHEY and CDR2 SVGEGT. CDR3 size: 16 residues. CDR3 region: CASSYRPDRGYNEQFF. The CDR3 nucleotides are TGTGCCAGCAGTTACAGGCCGGACAGGGGCTACAATGAGCAGTTCTTC.

The chain links TRBV29-1 to TRBJ1-1; D is unresolved. V gave up 6 bases and J gave up 0 bases, with 11 bases separating them. The germline CDR1 and CDR2 sequences are SQVTM and ANQGSEA. The CDR3 contains 13 residues. The CDR3 nucleotides are TGCAGCGTCCAAGTATTAGTGAACACTGAAGCTTTCTTT. Translating it yields CSVQVLVNTEAFF. Together with reference TRBV29-1 and TRBJ1-1, the CDR3 gives the full variable domain: SAVISQKPSRDICQRGTSLTIQCQVDSQVTMMFWYRQQPGQSLTLIATANQGSEATYESGFVIDKFPISRPNLTFSTLTVSNMSPEDSSIYLCSVQVLVNTEAFFGQGTRLTVV.

The CDR3 sequence: CASSESRFGANVLTF. The CDR3 DNA sequence: TGTGCCAGCAGTGAATCTAGGTTTGGGGCCAACGTCCTGACTTTC. The chain uses TRBV2 and TRBJ2-6; D gene uncertain. V was trimmed by 2 bases and J by 3 bases, leaving 8 bases between them. CDR3 length: 15 residues. Germline values: CDR1 SNHLY, CDR2 FYNNEI.

The chain links TRBV7-9 to TRBJ2-7; D may be TRBD1 or TRBD2 (5 bases each). The CDR3 loop spans 15 amino acids. The germline V and J ends were trimmed by 5 bases and 0 bases, with 14 bases remaining between them. In germline, CDR1 is SEHNR, CDR2 FQNEAQ (reference sequence). The CDR3 here is CASSPGTASSYEQYF. The DNA for the CDR3 is TGTGCCAGCAGCCCCGGGACCGCAAGCTCCTACGAGCAGTACTTC.

The J gene is TRBJ2-7, the V gene TRBV7-8; 7 bases are shared with TRBD1. The germline CDR1 and CDR2 sequences are SGHVS and FQNEAQ. V lost 5 bases and J lost 8; bases outside the gene matches: 15. CDR3 length: 15 residues. DNA for the CDR3: TGTGCCAGCAGCGCCAGGACAGGCTCACCCCTCCAGCAGTACTTC. It translates to CASSARTGSPLQQYF.

As DNA, the CDR3 is TGTGCCAGCAGCTCAGTCGGTAGAGGGGAACTGTTTTTT. Its translation is CASSSVGRGELFF. The chain joins TRBV7-9 to TRBJ1-4, with D maybe TRBD1 (5 bases). This CDR3 contains 13 residues. Between the trimmed V and J ends, which lost 4 bases and 12 bases, there was a span of 15 bases. The germline gives CDR1 SEHNR, CDR2 FQNEAQ (reference sequence).

The chain employs TRBV4-1 and TRBJ2-7; D is ambiguous. This CDR3 is built from 14 residues. V gave up 3 bases and J gave up 4 bases, with 13 bases separating them. Germline loops: CDR1 MGHRA, CDR2 YSYEKL. CDR3 nucleotide sequence: TGCGCCAGCAGCCACCCCTCTTCCGTATACGAGCAGTACTTC. Residues: CASSHPSSVYEQYF.

The chain joins TRBV18 to TRBJ1-2, with D perhaps matching TRBD1 (5 bases). This CDR3 is built from 16 residues. V dropped 3 bases and J dropped 6 bases, with 20 bases sitting between them. Germline V lookup: CDR1 KGHSH, CDR2 LQKENI. CDR3 protein: CASSPPAGRAQNGYTF. The CDR3 nucleotides are TGTGCCAGCTCACCTCCCGCAGGCAGGGCCCAAAATGGCTACACCTTC.

The chain uses TRBV24-1 and TRBJ2-2; D is ambiguous. The CDR3 loop spans 15 amino acids. The V gene's germline CDR1 is KGHDR and CDR2 SFDVKD. With 2 bases removed from V and 4 bases from J, the gap between germline ends came to 10 bases. This CDR3 is CATSDSWTATGELFF. The CDR3 DNA reads as TGTGCCACCAGTGATTCCTGGACGGCCACCGGGGAGCTGTTTTTT.

The chain links TRBV7-8 to TRBJ1-3; 7 bases fit TRBD1. V dropped 2 bases and J dropped 0; count of bases not matched to a gene: 4. Per the germline V gene, CDR1 is SGHVS and CDR2 is FQNEAQ. The CDR3 loop spans 16 amino acids. Here the CDR3 reads CASSLKGAVSGNTIYF. CDR3 nucleotide sequence: TGTGCCAGCAGCTTAAAGGGGGCCGTCTCTGGAAACACCATATATTTT.

The rearrangement uses TRBV11-3 and TRBJ2-7, with a tentative D call TRBD1 (6 bases). This CDR3 contains 13 residues. Trimming stripped 5 bases from V and 7 bases from J, with 15 bases between. Germline CDR1 reads SGHNT; CDR2 reads YENEEA. The CDR3 nucleotides read TGTGCCAGCAGCATCGAAAACAGGGAGGAGCAGTACTTC. Its translation: CASSIENREEQYF.

V usage is TRBV10-3 and J usage is TRBJ1-4; D gene ambiguous. Trimming left V 4 bases short and J 14 bases short, with 17 bases between. The CDR3 is 13 amino acids. Germline V gene lookup returns CDR1 ENHRY and CDR2 SYGVKD. CDR3 protein: CAISGTSSQSLFF. The CDR3 bases are TGTGCCATCAGTGGGACCTCAAGTCAAAGCCTGTTTTTT.

The chain links TRBV7-2 to TRBJ1-4; no clear D gene. V was cut by 1 base and J by 8 bases, with 8 bases left in between. The CDR3 has 13 residues. In germline, CDR1 is SGHTA, CDR2 FQGNSA. CDR3 residues: CASSLGTREKLFF. In nucleotides, the CDR3 is TGTGCCAGCAGCTTAGGGACCAGAGAAAAACTGTTTTTT.

The chain links TRBV6-5 to TRBJ1-2; unclear D gene. The CDR3 is made up of 13 amino acids. Trimming shortened V by 6 bases and J by 4 bases, and 12 bases separated the two germline ends. From germline, CDR1 is MNHEY and CDR2 SVGAGI. The CDR3 spells CASRKGTPYGYTF. In DNA, the CDR3 is TGTGCCAGCAGGAAGGGAACCCCCTATGGCTACACCTTC.

This rearrangement joins TRBV7-9 to TRBJ1-2; D ambiguous. This CDR3 is 12 amino acids long. The germline V gene encodes CDR1 SEHNR and CDR2 FQNEAQ (reference sequence). The germline V and J ends were trimmed by 10 bases and 6 bases, with 15 bases remaining between them. CDR3 loop: CATNIGFHGYTF. Written as DNA, the CDR3 is TGTGCCACCAATATAGGGTTTCATGGCTACACCTTC.

V usage is TRBV7-9 and J usage is TRBJ1-1; D is perhaps TRBD1 (5 bases). Germline V gives CDR1 SEHNR, CDR2 FQNEAQ (reference sequence). With 4 bases removed from V and 13 bases from J, the gap between germline ends came to 7 bases. The CDR3 contains 9 residues. The CDR3 DNA sequence: TGTGCCAGCAGCTCCAGGGATTTCTTT. Translating it yields CASSSRDFF.

The V call is TRBV18, the J call TRBJ1-3; 8 nucleotides line up with TRBD1. The V and J ends lost 5 bases and 11 bases, in that order; junction bases with no gene match: 5. The CDR3 runs 12 residues. The germline V gene has CDR1 KGHSH and CDR2 LQKENI. The CDR3 DNA reads TGTGCCAGCTCATCGACAGGGGAGGCCATATATTTT. This translates into CASSSTGEAIYF.

The chain recombines TRBV9 with TRBJ1-2; 9 bases match TRBD1. The germline gives CDR1 SGDLS, CDR2 YYNGEE. The V and J ends lost 1 base and 5 bases, in that order; junction bases with no gene match: 9. The CDR3 runs 16 residues. The CDR3, as DNA: TGTGCCAGCAGCGTAAACCCGGGACAGGGAAGTTATGGCTACACCTTC. It codes for CASSVNPGQGSYGYTF.

This sequence joins TRBV10-3 and TRBJ1-5, with D tentatively TRBD1 (6 bases). V was clipped by 4 bases and J by 3 bases, with 7 bases between them. CDR1 is ENHRY and CDR2 is SYGVKD in the germline V gene. The CDR3 runs to 13 residues. CDR3 in DNA: TGTGCCATCAGTGGGACAGACAATCAGCCCCAGCATTTT. Its translation: CAISGTDNQPQHF.

The chain recombines TRBV7-9 with TRBJ1-2; TRBD1 might be the D (5 bases). CDR3 length equals 14 residues. Germline lookup yields CDR1 SEHNR and CDR2 FQNEAQ (reference sequence). The V end lost 1 base, the J end lost 10 bases, and 16 bases lay between the germline ends. CDR3 sequence: CASSLGGAFGDYTF. The CDR3 coding sequence is TGTGCCAGCAGCTTAGGAGGGGCGTTCGGGGACTACACCTTC.

The rearrangement links TRBV3-1 (or the pseudogene TRBV3-2) to TRBJ1-3; D unresolved. CDR1 and CDR2 (germline): LGHDT, YNNKEL (reference sequence). Trimming removed 3 bases from V and 1 base from J, with 10 bases in between. The CDR3 is 15 amino acids. Here the CDR3 reads CASSQAWGSGNTIYF. The CDR3 bases are TGTGCCAGCAGCCAGGCTTGGGGATCTGGAAACACCATATATTTT.

The chain combines TRBV7-9 with TRBJ1-3; 7 positions match TRBD1. Per germline, CDR1 SEHNR and CDR2 FQNEAQ (reference sequence). This CDR3 has 16 amino acids. After removal of 5 bases from V and 0 bases from J, the junction contained 7 bases not matched to a gene. CDR3 bases: TGTGCCAGCAGCGGGACCAGGGGGACCTCTGGAAACACCATATATTTT. It translates to CASSGTRGTSGNTIYF.

This sequence joins TRBV30 and TRBJ1-6; 7 bases agree with TRBD1. The junction had 2 bases not matched to a gene; V was cut back by 3 bases and J by 0 bases. In germline, CDR1 is GTSNPN, CDR2 SVGIG (reference sequence). The CDR3 is 15 amino acids. The CDR3 reads CAWRWTGSYNSPLHF. The CDR3, as DNA: TGTGCCTGGAGATGGACAGGCTCCTATAATTCACCCCTCCACTTT.

Written as DNA, the CDR3 is TGTGCCAGCACCCCCCAGGCGGGAGAGACCCAGTACTTC. It encodes CASTPQAGETQYF. The chain employs TRBV2 and TRBJ2-5; the D gene is possibly TRBD2 (5 bases). Germline V gene sequence: CDR1 SNHLY, CDR2 FYNNEI. The CDR3 covers 13 residues. Between the trimmed V and J ends, which lost 7 bases and 4 bases, there was a span of 13 bases.

The J gene is TRBJ2-7, the V gene TRBV6-2 or TRBV6-3; TRBD1 agrees at 10 bases. This CDR3 contains 16 residues. The J segment lost 3 bases and the V segment lost 2 bases, leaving 7 bases of the junction unmatched. Per the germline V gene, CDR1 is MNHEY and CDR2 is SVGEGT. The CDR3 is CASSYHLGQGDYEQYF. CDR3 bases: TGTGCCAGCAGTTACCACCTTGGACAGGGGGACTACGAGCAGTACTTC.

This clone was seen a single time. V is TRBV19 and J is TRBJ2-3; the D call may be TRBD1 or TRBD2 (5 bases each). This CDR3 comprises 16 residues. Per germline, CDR1 LNHDA and CDR2 SQIVND (reference sequence). Trimming left V 5 bases short and J 2 bases short, with 17 bases between. The DNA of the CDR3 is TGTGCCAGTAGTGTTCCGGAGAGGGGCCTCACAGATACGCAGTATTTT. Protein sequence: CASSVPERGLTDTQYF.

The rearrangement joins TRBV28 to TRBJ2-1; TRBD2 agrees at 8 bases. The CDR3 runs to 18 residues. Germline V lookup: CDR1 MDHEN, CDR2 SYDVKM. Losses at the gene ends were 6 bases for V and 0 bases for J; bases not matched to a gene: 13. CDR3 nucleotides: TGTGCCAGCAGGCCAATTCCGGGGGGGCCTCTCTCCTACAATGAGCAGTTCTTC. Protein: CASRPIPGGPLSYNEQFF.

This rearrangement joins TRBV5-6 to TRBJ2-7; 9 nucleotides agree with TRBD1. Germline V gene sequence: CDR1 SGHDT, CDR2 YYEEEE. The junction had 5 bases not matched to a gene; V was cut back by 4 bases and J by 0 bases. The CDR3 is made up of 15 amino acids. CDR3 amino acids: CASSPGTGSSYEQYF. In DNA form, the CDR3 reads TGTGCCAGCAGCCCGGGGACAGGGAGCTCCTACGAGCAGTACTTC.

This clone was seen just once. The DNA for the CDR3 is TGTGCCAGCAGTTACGGCGGTGTGGCTTTCTTT. Residues: CASSYGGVAFF. The chain links TRBV6-2 or TRBV6-3 to TRBJ1-1; no clear D. CDR3 length: 11 residues. Looked up from germline, CDR1 is MNHEY and CDR2 is SVGEGT. Trimming removed 2 bases at V and 11 bases at J, with 9 bases between.